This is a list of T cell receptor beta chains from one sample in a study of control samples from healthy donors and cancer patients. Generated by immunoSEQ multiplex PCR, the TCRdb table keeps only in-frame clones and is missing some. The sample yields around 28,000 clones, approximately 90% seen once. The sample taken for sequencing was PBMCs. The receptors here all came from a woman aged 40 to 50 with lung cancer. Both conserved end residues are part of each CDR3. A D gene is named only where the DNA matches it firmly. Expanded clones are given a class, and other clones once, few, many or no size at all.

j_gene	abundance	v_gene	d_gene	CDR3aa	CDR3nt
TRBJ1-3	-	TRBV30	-	CAWSVGTPRRDTIYF	TGTGCCTGGAGTGTCGGAACTCCCCGTCGGGACACCATATATTTT
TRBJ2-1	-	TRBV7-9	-	CASSLDSPPSEQFF	TGTGCCAGCAGCTTAGATTCCCCACCCAGTGAGCAGTTCTTC
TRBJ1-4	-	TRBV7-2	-	CASSLAHRATNEKLFF	TGTGCCAGCAGCTTAGCTCACAGGGCAACTAATGAAAAACTGTTTTTT
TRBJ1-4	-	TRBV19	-	CATTNTSPGEKLFF	TGTGCCACCACCAACACCTCTCCTGGTGAAAAACTGTTTTTT
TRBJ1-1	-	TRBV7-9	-	CASTLGMNTEAFF	TGTGCCAGCACCTTGGGCATGAACACTGAAGCTTTCTTT
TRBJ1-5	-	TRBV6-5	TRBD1	CASTLGDRGSSYF	TGTGCCAGCACCCTAGGGGACAGGGGCAGCAGCTATTTT
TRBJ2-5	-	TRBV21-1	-	CASSSKGGQGYLGETQYF	TGTGCCAGCAGCAGCAAAGGGGGACAGGGCTATCTGGGAGAGACCCAGTACTTC
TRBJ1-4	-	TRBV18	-	CASSPPGRQEKLFF	TGTGCCAGCTCACCACCGGGACGGCAGGAAAAACTGTTTTTT
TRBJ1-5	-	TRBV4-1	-	CASSPWDSNQPQHF	TGCGCCAGCAGCCCTTGGGACAGCAATCAGCCCCAGCATTTT
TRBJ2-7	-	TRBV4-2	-	CASSQVSYEQYF	TGTGCCAGCAGCCAAGTAAGCTACGAGCAGTACTTC
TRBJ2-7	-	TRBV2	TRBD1	CASIPGQALFEQYF	TGTGCCAGCATTCCGGGACAGGCGCTTTTCGAGCAGTACTTC
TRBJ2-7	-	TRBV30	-	CAWSDGRYPYEQYF	TGTGCCTGGAGTGATGGACGGTACCCGTACGAGCAGTACTTC
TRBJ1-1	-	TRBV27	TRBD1	CASRIETGTGSSPEAFF	TGTGCCAGCAGAATAGAGACCGGGACAGGGTCCTCACCTGAAGCTTTCTTT
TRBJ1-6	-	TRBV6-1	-	CASSDDGESPLHF	TGTGCCAGCAGTGATGATGGGGAGTCACCCCTCCACTTT
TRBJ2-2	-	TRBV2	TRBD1	CASNKGAQTGELFF	TGTGCCAGCAACAAGGGGGCGCAAACCGGGGAGCTGTTTTTT
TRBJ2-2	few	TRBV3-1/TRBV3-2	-	CASSQGGRASDTGELFF	TGTGCCAGCAGCCAAGGTGGCAGGGCTTCCGACACCGGGGAGCTGTTTTTT
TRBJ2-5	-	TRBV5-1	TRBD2	CASSLGLAGKQETQYF	TGCGCCAGCAGCTTGGGTTTAGCGGGGAAACAAGAGACCCAGTACTTC
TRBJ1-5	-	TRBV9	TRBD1	CASSAGTGGGNQPQHF	TGTGCCAGCAGCGCCGGGACAGGAGGTGGCAATCAGCCCCAGCATTTT
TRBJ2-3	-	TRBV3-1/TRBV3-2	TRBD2	CASSQGGGSDTQYF	TGTGCCAGCAGCCAAGGCGGGGGGTCAGATACGCAGTATTTT
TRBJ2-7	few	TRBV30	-	CASSWDYEQYF	TGTGCCTCCTCGTGGGACTACGAGCAGTACTTC
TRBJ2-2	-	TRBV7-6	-	CASSPGPGAGELFF	TGTGCCAGCAGCCCGGGACCGGGGGCAGGGGAGCTGTTTTTT
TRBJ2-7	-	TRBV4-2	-	CASSPQERYEQYF	TGTGCCAGCAGCCCCCAGGAGCGCTACGAGCAGTACTTC
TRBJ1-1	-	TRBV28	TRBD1	CATTGDRYTEAFF	TGTGCCACCACGGGGGACAGATACACTGAAGCTTTCTTT
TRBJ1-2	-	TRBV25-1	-	CASSDDWVTIDYGYTF	TGTGCCAGCAGTGATGACTGGGTCACCATCGACTATGGCTACACCTTC
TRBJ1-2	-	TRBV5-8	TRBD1	CASNSGGSKGYTF	TGTGCCAGCAACTCAGGGGGATCTAAAGGCTACACCTTC
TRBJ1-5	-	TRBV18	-	CASSLAGSNQPQHF	TGTGCCAGCTCCCTAGCGGGAAGCAATCAGCCCCAGCATTTT
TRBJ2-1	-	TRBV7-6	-	CASSLAPGAGECRFF	TGTGCCAGCAGCTTAGCACCAGGGGCAGGGGAATGTAGGTTCTTC
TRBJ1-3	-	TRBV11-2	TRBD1	CASSRRDSSVSGNTIYF	TGTGCCAGCAGCCGACGGGACAGCTCCGTCTCTGGAAACACCATATATTTT
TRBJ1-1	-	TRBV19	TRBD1	CATKDPDRGNTEAFF	TGTGCCACCAAGGACCCGGACAGGGGGAACACTGAAGCTTTCTTT
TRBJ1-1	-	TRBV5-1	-	CASSLDSNTEAFF	TGCGCCAGCAGCTTGGACTCGAACACTGAAGCTTTCTTT
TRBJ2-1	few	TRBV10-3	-	CAISREGGVNEQFF	TGTGCCATCAGTCGAGAGGGGGGGGTGAATGAGCAGTTCTTC
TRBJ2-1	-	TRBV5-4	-	CASSLVGRHEQFF	TGTGCCAGCAGCTTGGTAGGGCGGCATGAGCAGTTCTTC
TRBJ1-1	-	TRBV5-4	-	CASSLNGAARNTEAFF	TGTGCCAGCAGCCTAAATGGGGCAGCCCGGAACACTGAAGCTTTCTTT
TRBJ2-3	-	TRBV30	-	CAWSVGGRLDTQYF	TGTGCCTGGAGTGTTGGGGGTAGGCTTGATACGCAGTATTTT
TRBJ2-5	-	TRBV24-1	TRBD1	CATSDFGRGLGETQYF	TGTGCCACCAGTGATTTCGGCAGGGGGTTAGGAGAGACCCAGTACTTC
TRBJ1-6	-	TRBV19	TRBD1	CASSILTGGLDSPLHF	TGTGCCAGTAGTATATTAACAGGGGGCCTAGATTCACCCCTCCACTTT
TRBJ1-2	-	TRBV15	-	CATSRAGINYGYTF	TGTGCCACCAGCAGAGCCGGGATCAACTATGGCTACACCTTC
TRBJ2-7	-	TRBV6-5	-	CASRRAGGRNEQYF	TGTGCCAGCAGGCGGGCAGGGGGGCGCAACGAGCAGTACTTC
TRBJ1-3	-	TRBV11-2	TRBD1	CASSPRTGGNSGNTIYF	TGTGCCAGCAGCCCACGGACAGGGGGAAACTCTGGAAACACCATATATTTT
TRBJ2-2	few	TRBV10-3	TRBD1	CALADRGQGGELFF	TGTGCCTTGGCTGACAGGGGGCAGGGCGGGGAGCTGTTTTTT
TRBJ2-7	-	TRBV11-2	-	CASSNPGLSYEQYF	TGTGCCAGCAGCAATCCGGGACTTTCCTACGAGCAGTACTTC
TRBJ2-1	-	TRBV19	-	CASGPGGTNEQFF	TGTGCCAGTGGCCCTGGGGGGACCAATGAGCAGTTCTTC
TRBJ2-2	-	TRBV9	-	CASSLLTSGELFF	TGTGCCAGCAGCCTTTTAACGTCCGGGGAGCTGTTTTTT
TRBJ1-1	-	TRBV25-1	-	CASSGGTVSGAEAFF	TGTGCCAGCAGTGGCGGGACGGTGTCAGGGGCTGAAGCTTTCTTT
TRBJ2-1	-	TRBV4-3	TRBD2	CASSQALAGEYNEQFF	TGCGCCAGCAGCCAAGCACTAGCGGGGGAATACAATGAGCAGTTCTTC
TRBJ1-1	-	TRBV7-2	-	CASSLDRVNTEAFF	TGTGCCAGCAGCTTGGACAGAGTGAACACTGAAGCTTTCTTT